This T cell receptor (beta chain) was sequenced in a study of cytomegalovirus exposure and HLA in healthy donors. About the study: A previous analysis identified around 120 million unique TCR beta sequences derived from about 180 million T cells. Study findings and constraints: Segments of the TCR beta V type were, in most cases, productive about 90% or about 30% of the time in an earlier analysis. Cytomegalovirus association was assigned to about 180 TCR beta chains.

PCR used 60 Vbeta primers and 13 Jbeta primers. The protocol was immunoSEQ multiplex PCR, while the TCRdb copy is restricted to in-frame clones and leaves out a portion. The table includes 62,000 or so clones, 87% detected once. Comments on this clone: Its antigen is not known.

The sample comprised PBMCs. The source of this sequence is a man between 18 and 29 years old in good health and CMV-seronegative.

The CDR3 region is CAWSGSGGALEQYF. Written as DNA, the CDR3 is TGTGCCTGGAGTGGGAGCGGGGGGGCCCTCGAGCAGTACTTC. This chain joins TRBV30 and TRBJ2-7; TRBD2 agrees at 10 bases. Trimming removed 1 base from V and 6 bases from J; junction bases left unmatched: 6. CDR3 length: 14 residues. CDR1 GTSNPN and CDR2 SVGIG come from the germline V gene (reference sequence).